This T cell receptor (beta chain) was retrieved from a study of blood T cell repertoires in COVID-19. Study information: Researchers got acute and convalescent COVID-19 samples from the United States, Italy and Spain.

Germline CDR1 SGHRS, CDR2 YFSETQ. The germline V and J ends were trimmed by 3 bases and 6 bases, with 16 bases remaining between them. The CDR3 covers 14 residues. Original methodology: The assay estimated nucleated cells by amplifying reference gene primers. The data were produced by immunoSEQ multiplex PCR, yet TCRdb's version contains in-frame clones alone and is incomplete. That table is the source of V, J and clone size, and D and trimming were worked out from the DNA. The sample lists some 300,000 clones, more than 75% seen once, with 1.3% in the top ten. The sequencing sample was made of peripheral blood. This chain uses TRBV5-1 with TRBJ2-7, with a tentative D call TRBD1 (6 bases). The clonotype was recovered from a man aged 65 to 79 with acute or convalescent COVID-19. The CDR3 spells CASSSSLTGTEQYF. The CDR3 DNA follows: TGCGCCAGCAGCTCGAGCCTAACAGGGACCGAGCAGTACTTC.